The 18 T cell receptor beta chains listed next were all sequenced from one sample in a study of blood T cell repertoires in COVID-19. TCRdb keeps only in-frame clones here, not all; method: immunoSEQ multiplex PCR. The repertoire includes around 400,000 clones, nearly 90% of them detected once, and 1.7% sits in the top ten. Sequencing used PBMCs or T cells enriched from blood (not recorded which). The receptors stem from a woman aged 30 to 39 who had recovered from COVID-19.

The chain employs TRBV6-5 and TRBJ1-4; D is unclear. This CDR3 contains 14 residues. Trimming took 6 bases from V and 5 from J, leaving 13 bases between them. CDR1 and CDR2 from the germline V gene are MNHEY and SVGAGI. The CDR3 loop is CASRRVTQNEKLFF. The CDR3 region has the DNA TGTGCCAGCAGACGCGTAACCCAAAATGAAAAACTGTTTTTT.

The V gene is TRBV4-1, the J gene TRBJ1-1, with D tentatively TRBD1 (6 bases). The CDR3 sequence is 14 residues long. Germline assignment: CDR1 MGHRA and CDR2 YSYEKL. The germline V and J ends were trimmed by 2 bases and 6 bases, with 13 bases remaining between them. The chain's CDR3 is CASSQFGGASEAFF. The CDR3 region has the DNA TGCGCCAGCAGCCAATTTGGGGGGGCATCTGAAGCTTTCTTT.

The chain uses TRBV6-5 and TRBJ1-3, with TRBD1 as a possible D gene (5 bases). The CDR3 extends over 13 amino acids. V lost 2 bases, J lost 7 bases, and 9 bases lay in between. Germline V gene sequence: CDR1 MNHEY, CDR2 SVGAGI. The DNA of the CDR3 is TGTGCCAGCAGTTACCGCGGGGCGAACACCATATATTTT. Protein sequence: CASSYRGANTIYF.

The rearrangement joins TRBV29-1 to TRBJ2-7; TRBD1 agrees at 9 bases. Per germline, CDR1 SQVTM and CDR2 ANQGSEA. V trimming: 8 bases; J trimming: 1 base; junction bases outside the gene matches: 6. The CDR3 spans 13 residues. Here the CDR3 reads CSYSDRGSYEQYF. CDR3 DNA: TGCAGCTACTCGGACAGGGGATCCTACGAGCAGTACTTC.

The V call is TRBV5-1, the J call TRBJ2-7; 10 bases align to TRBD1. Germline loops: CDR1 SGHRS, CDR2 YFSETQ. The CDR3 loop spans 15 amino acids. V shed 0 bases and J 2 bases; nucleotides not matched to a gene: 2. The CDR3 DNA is TGCGCCAGCAGCTTGGGTGGACAGGGGGCCTACGAGCAGTACTTC. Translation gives CASSLGGQGAYEQYF.

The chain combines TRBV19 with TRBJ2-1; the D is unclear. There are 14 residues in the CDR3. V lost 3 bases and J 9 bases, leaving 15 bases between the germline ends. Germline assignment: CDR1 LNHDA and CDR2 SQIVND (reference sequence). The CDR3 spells CASSMAYGSSEQFF. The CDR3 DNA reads TGTGCCAGTAGTATGGCTTACGGGTCGAGTGAGCAGTTCTTC.

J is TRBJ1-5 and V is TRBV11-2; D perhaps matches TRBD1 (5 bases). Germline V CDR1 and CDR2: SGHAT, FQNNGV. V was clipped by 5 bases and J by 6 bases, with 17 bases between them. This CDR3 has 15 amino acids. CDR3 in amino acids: CASSPSGGVGQPQHF. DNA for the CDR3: TGTGCCAGCAGCCCCTCGGGGGGGGTAGGTCAGCCCCAGCATTTT.

Here the CDR3 DNA reads TGTGCCATCAGTGAGTCAGCGGGAAACACCGGGGAGCTGTTTTTT. This gives the protein CAISESAGNTGELFF. V usage is TRBV10-3 and J usage is TRBJ2-2; 7 bases line up with TRBD2. After removal of 0 bases from V and 2 bases from J, the junction contained 0 bases not matched to a gene. Germline-derived CDR1 and CDR2 are ENHRY and SYGVKD. The CDR3 spans 15 residues.

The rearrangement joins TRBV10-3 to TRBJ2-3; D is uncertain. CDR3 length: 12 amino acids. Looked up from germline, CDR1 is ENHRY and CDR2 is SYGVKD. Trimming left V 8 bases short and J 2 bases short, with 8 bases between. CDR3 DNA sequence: TGTGCCATCTGTCAGAACACAGATACGCAGTATTTT. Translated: CAICQNTDTQYF.

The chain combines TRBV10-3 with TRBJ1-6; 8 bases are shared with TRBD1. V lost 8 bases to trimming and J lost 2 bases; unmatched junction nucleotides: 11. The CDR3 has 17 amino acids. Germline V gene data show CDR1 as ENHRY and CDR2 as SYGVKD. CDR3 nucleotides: TGTGCCATCGGCCGGACAGGGCCTATTGCCTATAATTCACCCCTCCACTTT. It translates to CAIGRTGPIAYNSPLHF.

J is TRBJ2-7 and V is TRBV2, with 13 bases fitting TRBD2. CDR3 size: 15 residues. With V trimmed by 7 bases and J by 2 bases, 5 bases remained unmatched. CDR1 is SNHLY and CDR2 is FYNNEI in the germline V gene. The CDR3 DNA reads TGTGCCAGCACCGGACTAGCGGGAGTCACCTACGAGCAGTACTTC. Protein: CASTGLAGVTYEQYF.

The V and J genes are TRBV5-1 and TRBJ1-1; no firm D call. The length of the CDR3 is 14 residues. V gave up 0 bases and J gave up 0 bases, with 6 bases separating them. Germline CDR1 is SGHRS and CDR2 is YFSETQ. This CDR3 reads CASSLDMMNTEAFF. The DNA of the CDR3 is TGCGCCAGCAGCTTGGACATGATGAACACTGAAGCTTTCTTT.

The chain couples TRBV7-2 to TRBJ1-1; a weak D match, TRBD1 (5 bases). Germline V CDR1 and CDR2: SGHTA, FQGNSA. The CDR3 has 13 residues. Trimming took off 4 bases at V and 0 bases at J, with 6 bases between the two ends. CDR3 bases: TGTGCCAGCAGCTACAGGATGAACACTGAAGCTTTCTTT. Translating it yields CASSYRMNTEAFF.

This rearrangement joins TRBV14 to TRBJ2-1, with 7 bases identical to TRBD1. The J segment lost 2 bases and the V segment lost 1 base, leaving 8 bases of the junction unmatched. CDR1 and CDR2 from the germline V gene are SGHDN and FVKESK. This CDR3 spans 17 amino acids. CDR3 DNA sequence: TGTGCCAGCAGCCAAGGACAGGGAGCCTTAACCTACAATGAGCAGTTCTTC. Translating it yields CASSQGQGALTYNEQFF.

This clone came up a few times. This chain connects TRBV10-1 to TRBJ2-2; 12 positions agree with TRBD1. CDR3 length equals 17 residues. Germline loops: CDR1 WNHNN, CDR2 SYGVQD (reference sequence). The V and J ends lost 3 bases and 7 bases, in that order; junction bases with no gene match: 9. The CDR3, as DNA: TGCGCCAGCAGTGACTATGGGACAGGGGGCGCCTTCGGGGAGCTGTTTTTT. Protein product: CASSDYGTGGAFGELFF.

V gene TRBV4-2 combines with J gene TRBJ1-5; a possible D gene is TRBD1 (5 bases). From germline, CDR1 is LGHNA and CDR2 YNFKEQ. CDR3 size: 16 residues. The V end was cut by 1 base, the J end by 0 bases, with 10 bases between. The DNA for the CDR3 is TGTGCCAGCAGCCAAGTCATAGGACATAGCAATCAGCCCCAGCATTTT. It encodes CASSQVIGHSNQPQHF.

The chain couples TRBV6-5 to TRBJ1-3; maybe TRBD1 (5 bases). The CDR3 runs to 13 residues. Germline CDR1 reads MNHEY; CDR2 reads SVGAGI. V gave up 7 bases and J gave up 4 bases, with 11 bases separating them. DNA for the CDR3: TGTGCCAGCAATTCAGGGATAGGAAACACCATATATTTT. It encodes CASNSGIGNTIYF.

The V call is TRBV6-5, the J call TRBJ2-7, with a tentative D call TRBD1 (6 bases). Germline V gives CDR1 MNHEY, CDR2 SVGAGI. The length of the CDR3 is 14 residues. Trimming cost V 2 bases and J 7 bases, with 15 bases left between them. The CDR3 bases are TGTGCCAGCAGTTACGGGCAGGGGTTGGGGGAGCAGTACTTC. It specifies CASSYGQGLGEQYF.